This TCR beta chain was found in a study of T-cell reconstitution after alpha-beta-depleted transplantation in children. This clonotype has at least ten counts. During its preparation, the TCRbeta library received unique molecular identifiers. TCRdb reprocessed the PCR reads via MiXCR and lists one record per CDR3 protein. The table has around 200,000 distinct CDR3 sequences, roughly 7.5% seen once; the top ten hold around 3%. Germline V gene data show CDR1 as SGHAT and CDR2 as FQNNGV. V lost 0 bases, J lost 0 bases, and 9 bases lay in between. The CDR3 runs 16 residues. The sample consisted of PBMCs from the stem cell graft donor, taken from the stem cell graft. V usage is TRBV11-2 and J usage is TRBJ2-4; D might be TRBD1 (6 bases). This sequence was found in a human donor who donated a stem cell graft to a child with Wiskott-Aldrich syndrome. DNA of the CDR3: TGTGCCAGCAGCTTAGATCAGGGGCTAGCCAAAAACATTCAGTACTTC. It specifies CASSLDQGLAKNIQYF.